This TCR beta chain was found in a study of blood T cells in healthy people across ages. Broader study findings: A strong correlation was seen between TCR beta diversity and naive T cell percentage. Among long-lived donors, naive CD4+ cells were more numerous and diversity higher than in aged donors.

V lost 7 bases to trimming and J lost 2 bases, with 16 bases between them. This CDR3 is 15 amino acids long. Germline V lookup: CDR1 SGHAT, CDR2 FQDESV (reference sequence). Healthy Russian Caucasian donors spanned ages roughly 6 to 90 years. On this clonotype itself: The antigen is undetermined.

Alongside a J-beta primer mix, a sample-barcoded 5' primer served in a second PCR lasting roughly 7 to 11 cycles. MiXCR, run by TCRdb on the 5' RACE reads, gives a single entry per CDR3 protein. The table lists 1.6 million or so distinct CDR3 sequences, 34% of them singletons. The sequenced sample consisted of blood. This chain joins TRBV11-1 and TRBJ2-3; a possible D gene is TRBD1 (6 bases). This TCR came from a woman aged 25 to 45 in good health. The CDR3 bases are TGTGCCAGCACCCTCCATGGGGGCGACACAGATACGCAGTATTTT. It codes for CASTLHGGDTDTQYF.